These T cell receptor beta chains were read from a single sample in a study of neoadjuvant anti-PD-1 for oral cavity cancer. Measured with immunoSEQ multiplex PCR; TCRdb has only the in-frame clones, and not every one. The profile shows 10,000 to 15,000 clones, 71% of them singletons. The material sequenced was PBMCs, taken after nivolumab (anti-PD-1) treatment. These receptors all stem from a person aged 35 to 85 with oral cavity squamous cell carcinoma. Each CDR3 is given with its conserved first and last residue. The D gene is left open where the match is weak. Clone size is given for some rows only: seen once, a few or many times, or a class if the clone is expanded.

V gene: TRBV6-6; clone size: NA; J gene: TRBJ1-5; D gene: NA; CDR3 DNA: TGTGCCAGCAGTTACCGTAGCAATCAGCCCCAGCATTTT; CDR3 protein: CASSYRSNQPQHF
V gene: TRBV6-6; clone size: NA; J gene: TRBJ2-7; D gene: NA; CDR3 DNA: TGTGCCAGCAGATTGGACCGTCTACAATTAACCTACGAGCAGTACTTC; CDR3 protein: CASRLDRLQLTYEQYF
V gene: TRBV10-2; clone size: NA; J gene: TRBJ1-2; D gene: NA; CDR3 DNA: TGCGCCAGCAGTGAGGGCCAGGCCCTTAGGGGCTACACCTTC; CDR3 protein: CASSEGQALRGYTF
V gene: TRBV10-3; clone size: NA; J gene: TRBJ1-5; D gene: NA; CDR3 DNA: TGTGCCATCAGTGACGTGGGCAGCAATCAGCCCCAGCATTTT; CDR3 protein: CAISDVGSNQPQHF
V gene: TRBV15; clone size: NA; J gene: TRBJ1-4; D gene: NA; CDR3 DNA: TGTGCCACCAGCAGAGATTTAACGGGGAGAGGGGCAGGGGAAAAACTGTTTTTT; CDR3 protein: CATSRDLTGRGAGEKLFF
V gene: TRBV28; clone size: NA; J gene: TRBJ2-6; D gene: TRBD1; CDR3 DNA: TGTGCCAGCAGTCCCAGGGGGCAGACTGGGGCCAACGTCCTGACTTTC; CDR3 protein: CASSPRGQTGANVLTF
V gene: TRBV28; clone size: few; J gene: TRBJ1-2; D gene: NA; CDR3 DNA: TGTGCCAGCACCTCATGGGGCGATACTAACTATGGCTACACCTTC; CDR3 protein: CASTSWGDTNYGYTF
V gene: TRBV30; clone size: NA; J gene: TRBJ1-2; D gene: TRBD1; CDR3 DNA: TGTGCCTGGGACAGGGGACGTTCTAACTATGGCTACACCTTC; CDR3 protein: CAWDRGRSNYGYTF
V gene: TRBV6-1; clone size: NA; J gene: TRBJ2-5; D gene: NA; CDR3 DNA: TGTGCCAGCAGTCCGAACAGTATACTCCAAGAGACCCAGTACTTC; CDR3 protein: CASSPNSILQETQYF
V gene: TRBV5-1; clone size: few; J gene: TRBJ1-1; D gene: NA; CDR3 DNA: TGCGCCAGCAGCTTACAGGGAGTTAACACTGAAGCTTTCTTT; CDR3 protein: CASSLQGVNTEAFF
V gene: TRBV25-1; clone size: NA; J gene: TRBJ1-2; D gene: NA; CDR3 DNA: TGTGCCAGCAGTGAGCAACAGTTTAAGGGCTACACCTTC; CDR3 protein: CASSEQQFKGYTF
V gene: TRBV29-1; clone size: NA; J gene: TRBJ2-3; D gene: TRBD2; CDR3 DNA: TGCAGCGTTCTTGGCGGGAGGGGATCAGATACGCAGTATTTT; CDR3 protein: CSVLGGRGSDTQYF
V gene: TRBV30; clone size: NA; J gene: TRBJ2-7; D gene: NA; CDR3 DNA: TGTGCCTGGAGCTCGTGGGCAGGGAGGCACGAGCAGTACTTC; CDR3 protein: CAWSSWAGRHEQYF
V gene: TRBV27; clone size: once; J gene: TRBJ2-2; D gene: TRBD2; CDR3 DNA: TGTGCCAGCAAGGAGCGGGGGGTTGGCACCGGGGAGCTGTTTTTT; CDR3 protein: CASKERGVGTGELFF
V gene: TRBV7-2; clone size: NA; J gene: TRBJ2-7; D gene: NA; CDR3 DNA: TGTGCCAGCAGCTTAGCGGCTGGGCCCCTGTACGAGCAGTACTTC; CDR3 protein: CASSLAAGPLYEQYF
V gene: TRBV27; clone size: NA; J gene: TRBJ1-5; D gene: TRBD1; CDR3 DNA: TGTGCCAGCAGGGACAGGGAAAATAGCAATCAGCCCCAGCATTTT; CDR3 protein: CASRDRENSNQPQHF
V gene: TRBV10-1; clone size: NA; J gene: TRBJ2-7; D gene: TRBD1; CDR3 DNA: TGCGCCAGCAAACCTGGACAGGACACGGACGAGCAGTACTTC; CDR3 protein: CASKPGQDTDEQYF
V gene: TRBV27; clone size: NA; J gene: TRBJ2-4; D gene: TRBD2; CDR3 DNA: TGTGCCAGCAGTCCGCTCGGCGGGAGTACCAAAAACATTCAGTACTTC; CDR3 protein: CASSPLGGSTKNIQYF
V gene: TRBV7-9; clone size: NA; J gene: TRBJ2-7; D gene: TRBD1; CDR3 DNA: TGTGCCAGCAGCTTCAGGACAGGGTTTGAGCAGTACTTC; CDR3 protein: CASSFRTGFEQYF
V gene: TRBV5-1; clone size: few; J gene: TRBJ1-1; D gene: NA; CDR3 DNA: TGCGCCAGCAGCTTACAGGGAGTTAGAACTGAAGCTTTCTTT; CDR3 protein: CASSLQGVRTEAFF
V gene: TRBV28; clone size: NA; J gene: TRBJ2-4; D gene: NA; CDR3 DNA: TGTGCCAGCAGCTGGCTAGTGGGGGGCGCTGGGGAAAACATTCAGTACTTC; CDR3 protein: CASSWLVGGAGENIQYF
V gene: TRBV6-5; clone size: NA; J gene: TRBJ1-2; D gene: NA; CDR3 DNA: TGTGCCAGCAGTTACGGGGGGCGCGGTTATGGCTACACCTTC; CDR3 protein: CASSYGGRGYGYTF
V gene: TRBV7-9; clone size: few; J gene: TRBJ1-5; D gene: NA; CDR3 DNA: TGTGCCAGCAGCTCCGAGTATCAGCCCCAGCATTTT; CDR3 protein: CASSSEYQPQHF
V gene: TRBV5-1; clone size: NA; J gene: TRBJ1-4; D gene: NA; CDR3 DNA: TGCGCCAGCCTTGGAGGGGGTAGGGCGGGTGAAAAACTGTTTTTT; CDR3 protein: CASLGGGRAGEKLFF
V gene: TRBV5-6; clone size: NA; J gene: TRBJ1-2; D gene: NA; CDR3 DNA: TGTGCCAGCAGCTTGGTAACGGGCGGCTACACCTTC; CDR3 protein: CASSLVTGGYTF
V gene: TRBV29-1; clone size: once; J gene: TRBJ2-7; D gene: TRBD2; CDR3 DNA: TGCAGCGTTGGGGGGCTAGCGGGCCGTCCCTACGAGCAGTACTTC; CDR3 protein: CSVGGLAGRPYEQYF
V gene: TRBV19; clone size: NA; J gene: TRBJ2-2; D gene: NA; CDR3 DNA: TGTGCCAGTAGTCGCAGGGATACCGGGGAGCTGTTTTTT; CDR3 protein: CASSRRDTGELFF
V gene: TRBV5-4; clone size: NA; J gene: TRBJ1-4; D gene: TRBD1; CDR3 DNA: TGTGCCAGCAGCCTGACAGGGGTTAATGAAAAACTGTTTTTT; CDR3 protein: CASSLTGVNEKLFF
V gene: TRBV9; clone size: few; J gene: TRBJ1-5; D gene: NA; CDR3 DNA: TGTGCCAGCAGCCCAAGACTGCCCTGGTACGAGCCCCAGCATTTT; CDR3 protein: CASSPRLPWYEPQHF
V gene: TRBV9; clone size: few; J gene: TRBJ1-3; D gene: TRBD1; CDR3 DNA: TGTGCCAGCAGCTCACGACAGGGAGAGGATGGAAACACCATATATTTT; CDR3 protein: CASSSRQGEDGNTIYF
V gene: TRBV5-1; clone size: NA; J gene: TRBJ2-1; D gene: TRBD2; CDR3 DNA: TGCGCCAGCAGCCACGGACTAGAGGCTGAGCAGTTCTTC; CDR3 protein: CASSHGLEAEQFF
V gene: TRBV7-8; clone size: NA; J gene: TRBJ1-2; D gene: NA; CDR3 DNA: TGTGCCAGCAGCTTACAGCGGTTCCGGGGAGGCTACACCTTC; CDR3 protein: CASSLQRFRGGYTF
V gene: TRBV14; clone size: NA; J gene: TRBJ1-4; D gene: TRBD1; CDR3 DNA: TGTGCCAGCAGCCATTGGACAGGGAGGGAAAAACTGTTTTTT; CDR3 protein: CASSHWTGREKLFF
V gene: TRBV5-1; clone size: NA; J gene: TRBJ1-1; D gene: NA; CDR3 DNA: TGCGCCAGCAGCCAGGGAAGGGTGTTGGGCACTGAAGCTTTCTTT; CDR3 protein: CASSQGRVLGTEAFF
V gene: TRBV6-5; clone size: few; J gene: TRBJ1-1; D gene: NA; CDR3 DNA: TGTGCCAGCCGGAGGGCGGATAGCCCTGAAGCTTTCTTT; CDR3 protein: CASRRADSPEAFF
V gene: TRBV2; clone size: NA; J gene: TRBJ1-5; D gene: NA; CDR3 DNA: TGTGCCAGCGCCCTGACAGTTGGGCCCCAGCATTTT; CDR3 protein: CASALTVGPQHF
V gene: TRBV7-8; clone size: few; J gene: TRBJ2-2; D gene: NA; CDR3 DNA: TGTGCCAGCAGCTTAATGACTGCAGGCTACACCGGGGAGCTGTTTTTT; CDR3 protein: CASSLMTAGYTGELFF
V gene: TRBV6-5; clone size: NA; J gene: TRBJ2-3; D gene: NA; CDR3 DNA: TGTGCCAGCAGTCGGAGGGGGACAGATACGCAGTATTTT; CDR3 protein: CASSRRGTDTQYF
V gene: TRBV14; clone size: NA; J gene: TRBJ2-3; D gene: NA; CDR3 DNA: TGTGCCAGCAGCCAAGTTTTCGGGGGCCCTGATACGCAGTATTTT; CDR3 protein: CASSQVFGGPDTQYF
V gene: TRBV27; clone size: NA; J gene: TRBJ2-2; D gene: TRBD2; CDR3 DNA: TGTGCCAGCAGACTCATAGCTAGCGGCCTCACCGGGGAGCTGTTTTTT; CDR3 protein: CASRLIASGLTGELFF
V gene: TRBV30; clone size: few; J gene: TRBJ1-1; D gene: NA; CDR3 DNA: TGTGCCTGGAGTGTAGGGGGGACAAGGGCTGAAGCTTTCTTT; CDR3 protein: CAWSVGGTRAEAFF
V gene: TRBV6-5; clone size: few; J gene: TRBJ2-3; D gene: TRBD1; CDR3 DNA: TGTGCCAGCAGTTACGGACAGGGCACAGATACGCAGTATTTT; CDR3 protein: CASSYGQGTDTQYF
V gene: TRBV5-1; clone size: NA; J gene: TRBJ2-3; D gene: NA; CDR3 DNA: TGCGCCAGCAGCTTGACGTTAGGCCCAGATACGCAGTATTTT; CDR3 protein: CASSLTLGPDTQYF
V gene: TRBV5-4; clone size: NA; J gene: TRBJ2-7; D gene: TRBD2; CDR3 DNA: TGTGCCAGCAGCTCTAGCGGGAGATACGAGCAGTACTTC; CDR3 protein: CASSSSGRYEQYF
V gene: TRBV5-1; clone size: few; J gene: TRBJ1-1; D gene: TRBD1; CDR3 DNA: TGCGCCAGCGGAACGGGACAGGGGCAGAACACTGAAGCTTTCTTT; CDR3 protein: CASGTGQGQNTEAFF
V gene: TRBV6-4; clone size: once; J gene: TRBJ1-5; D gene: NA; CDR3 DNA: TGTGCCAGCAGTGCCAGGGCCATGAATCAGCCCCAGCATTTT; CDR3 protein: CASSARAMNQPQHF